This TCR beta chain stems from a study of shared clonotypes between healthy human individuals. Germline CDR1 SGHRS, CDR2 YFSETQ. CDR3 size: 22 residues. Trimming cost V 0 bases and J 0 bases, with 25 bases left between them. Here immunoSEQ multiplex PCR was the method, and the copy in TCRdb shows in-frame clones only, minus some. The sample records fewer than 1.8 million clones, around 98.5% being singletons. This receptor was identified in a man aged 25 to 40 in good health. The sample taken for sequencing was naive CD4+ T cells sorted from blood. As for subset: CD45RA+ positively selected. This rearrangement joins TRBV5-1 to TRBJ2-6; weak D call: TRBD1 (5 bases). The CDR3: CASSLEWSSGAWISSGANVLTF. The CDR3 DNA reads TGCGCCAGCAGCTTGGAGTGGAGCTCTGGGGCCTGGATTAGCTCTGGGGCCAACGTCCTGACTTTC.